This TCR beta chain is drawn from a study of early T cells in non-severe SARS-CoV-2 infection. This clonotype was counted ten times or more. Its antigen is unidentified. Study findings and constraints: VDJdb matching favored anti-spike CD8 responses, missing private and CD4 specificities.

Looked up from germline, CDR1 is MNHNY and CDR2 is SVGAGI (reference sequence). Trimming pared 0 bases from V and 5 bases from J, leaving 10 bases between. There are 14 residues in the CDR3. Individual cDNA molecules carried attached unique molecular identifiers. In TCRdb, the 5' RACE reads were re-called with MiXCR into one record per CDR3 protein. Of 95,000 to 150,000 distinct CDR3 sequences in the sample, 15% were seen once. The chain employs TRBV6-6 and TRBJ1-1; D is perhaps TRBD1 (5 bases). The sequenced material came from whole blood. This TCR was recovered from an adult who was a healthcare worker with PCR-confirmed SARS-CoV-2 infection or an uninfected control (not recorded which). CDR3 region: CASSYSAGGTEAFF. The CDR3 DNA is TGTGCCAGCAGTTACTCCGCGGGGGGGACTGAAGCTTTCTTT.